These T cell receptor beta chains were read from a single sample in a study of radiation and T cells in renal cell carcinoma. The protocol was immunoSEQ multiplex PCR, while the TCRdb copy is restricted to in-frame clones and leaves out a portion. This table has about 130,000 clones, more than 75% appearing once. The sample here was blood, taken from a patient whose treatment included radiotherapy and nephrectomy. Every receptor here comes from a woman in her seventies with renal cell carcinoma. Both conserved end residues are part of each CDR3. Each record gives: J gene, CDR3 length, clone size, D gene, V gene, CDR3 DNA, CDR3 protein. The D gene is left open where the match is weak. Size values are once, few and many counts, or a class for expanded clones, and some rows have none.

TRBJ2-2 | 16 | - | - | TRBV2 | TGTGCCAGCAGTTCTCAGGGGTTCCCGAACACCGGGGAGCTGTTTTTT | CASSSQGFPNTGELFF
TRBJ2-5 | 15 | - | TRBD1 | TRBV19 | TGTGCCAGTAGTGAGGGACAGTTGGGGAAAGAGACCCAGTACTTC | CASSEGQLGKETQYF
TRBJ1-5 | 15 | - | - | TRBV30 | TGTGCCTGGAGTGTCGGAGACTATAGCAATCAGCCCCAGCATTTT | CAWSVGDYSNQPQHF
TRBJ2-1 | 18 | once | - | TRBV5-4 | TGTGCCAGCAGCTTGTCAAGGAAGACAACAAGCTCCTACAATGAGCAGTTCTTC | CASSLSRKTTSSYNEQFF
TRBJ1-3 | 17 | - | TRBD1 | TRBV18 | TGTGCCAGCTCACTGGACAGGGCCTCGATCTCTGGAAACACCATATATTTT | CASSLDRASISGNTIYF
TRBJ1-2 | 15 | - | - | TRBV7-9 | TGTGCCAGCAGCTTCGACGAGGGTATAAACTATGGCTACACCTTC | CASSFDEGINYGYTF
TRBJ2-6 | 15 | - | - | TRBV28 | TGTGCCAGCAGACCCGACAGTGCTGGGGCCAACGTCCTGACTTTC | CASRPDSAGANVLTF
TRBJ2-1 | 12 | - | TRBD1 | TRBV29-1 | TGCAGCGCCCGGACAGGCCCCCATGAGCAGTTCTTC | CSARTGPHEQFF
TRBJ2-7 | 16 | - | - | TRBV28 | TGTGCCAGCAGTTTGAGAGCCGCGGCCCGGGGGCGCATTAAGTACTTC | CASSLRAAARGRIKYF
TRBJ2-3 | 15 | - | - | TRBV7-8 | TGTGCCAGCAGCTTAGAACAGGGAAGAACAGATACGCAGTATTTT | CASSLEQGRTDTQYF
TRBJ1-2 | 14 | - | - | TRBV28 | TGTGCCAGCAGTTTTCCCGACAGAACGTATGGCTACACCTTC | CASSFPDRTYGYTF
TRBJ1-1 | 15 | - | TRBD1 | TRBV6-1 | TGTGCCAGCAGTACTACACAGGGGGCGAACACTGAAGCTTTCTTT | CASSTTQGANTEAFF
TRBJ1-6 | 12 | - | TRBD1 | TRBV5-4 | TGTGCCAGCAGCGGGACAGACTCACCCCTCCACTTT | CASSGTDSPLHF
TRBJ2-3 | 13 | - | - | TRBV27 | TGTGCCAGCAGTTGGAGCCGCTCAGATACGCAGTATTTT | CASSWSRSDTQYF
TRBJ1-2 | 14 | - | TRBD1 | TRBV5-8 | TGTGCCAGCAGCTTGGGACAGGGGGAGTATGGCTACACCTTC | CASSLGQGEYGYTF
TRBJ2-7 | 13 | - | TRBD1 | TRBV4-1 | TGCGCCAGCAGCCAAGGGGACAGATACGAGCAGTACTTC | CASSQGDRYEQYF
TRBJ1-5 | 15 | - | TRBD1 | TRBV6-1 | TGTGCCAGCATCGTGGACAGGGGGCGCAGACAGCCCCAGCATTTT | CASIVDRGRRQPQHF
TRBJ1-1 | 14 | few | TRBD1 | TRBV11-3 | TGTGCCAGCAGCTTAGTGGACAGGGACACTGAAGCTTTCTTT | CASSLVDRDTEAFF
TRBJ2-7 | 16 | - | TRBD1 | TRBV4-1 | TGCGCCAGCAGCCAAGAGGGGACAGGGGGACCCTACGAGCAGTACTTC | CASSQEGTGGPYEQYF
TRBJ1-5 | 18 | once | - | TRBV5-6 | TGTGCCAGCAGCTTGTTCGTTGCCAGGGGCGGGCGCAATCAGCCCCAGCATTTT | CASSLFVARGGRNQPQHF
TRBJ2-3 | 16 | - | - | TRBV1 | TGCACCAGCAGCCATCTCGGCGGGGGGGCTTTGGATACGCAGTATTTT | CTSSHLGGGALDTQYF
TRBJ2-3 | 14 | - | - | TRBV5-4 | TGTGCCAGCAGCACGAGACTAAGCACAGATACGCAGTATTTT | CASSTRLSTDTQYF
TRBJ1-1 | 14 | - | - | TRBV5-1 | TGCGCCAGCAGCCCTTTAAGGGGGAACACTGAAGCTTTCTTT | CASSPLRGNTEAFF
TRBJ2-3 | 17 | - | TRBD1 | TRBV5-4 | TGTGCCAGCAGCTTATACGACAGGGCTCTACACACAGATACGCAGTATTTT | CASSLYDRALHTDTQYF
TRBJ2-5 | 15 | - | - | TRBV5-1 | TGCGCCAGCAGCTTGAGCAGCGTAGCGCAAGAGACCCAGTACTTC | CASSLSSVAQETQYF
TRBJ1-1 | 14 | few | - | TRBV5-1 | TGCGCCAGCAGCTCACAGACAGGCAATTTTGAAGCTTTCTTT | CASSSQTGNFEAFF
TRBJ2-1 | 11 | few | - | TRBV19 | TGTGCCAGTAGTGTGAGGGATGAGCAGTTCTTC | CASSVRDEQFF
TRBJ2-7 | 14 | - | - | TRBV6-6 | TGTGCCAGCAGTAGGGGTTTGAGGGTCTACGAGCAGTACTTC | CASSRGLRVYEQYF
TRBJ2-3 | 11 | - | - | TRBV20-1 | TGCAGTGCCTCGGTGGCAGATACGCAGTATTTT | CSASVADTQYF
TRBJ1-1 | 14 | - | TRBD1 | TRBV2 | TGTGCCAGCAGTGGGACAGGGGGAGGCACTGAAGCTTTCTTT | CASSGTGGGTEAFF
TRBJ2-7 | 16 | - | TRBD2 | TRBV9 | TGTGCCAGCAGCGTAGCTAGCGGGGGCGCATCATACGAGCAGTACTTC | CASSVASGGASYEQYF
TRBJ2-5 | 15 | once | TRBD2 | TRBV5-4 | TGTGCCAGCAGCGAAACCGGGACTAGTCTAGAGACCCAGTACTTC | CASSETGTSLETQYF
TRBJ2-7 | 14 | once | - | TRBV19 | TGTGCCAGTAGTATTGAAGTTGGGACCCACGAGCAGTACTTC | CASSIEVGTHEQYF
TRBJ2-3 | 11 | - | TRBD2 | TRBV19 | TGTGCCAGTCTGGGACTAGCTACGCAGTATTTT | CASLGLATQYF
TRBJ1-6 | 16 | - | - | TRBV6-5 | TGTGCCAGCAGTTTCACGGGGGCGCGAAAAAAAGTTTCCCTCCACTTT | CASSFTGARKKVSLHF
TRBJ2-7 | 15 | - | - | TRBV7-2 | TGTGCCAGCAGCCCCCGGGAAGGCTTGGGGTACGCGCAGTACTTC | CASSPREGLGYAQYF